The 19 T cell receptor beta chains presented below share a single source sample, sequenced in a study of blood T cells in healthy people across ages. The authors ran a second PCR of about 6 to 11 cycles using a sample-barcoded 5' primer and a J-beta primer mix. TCRdb re-called the 5' RACE reads through MiXCR, storing one row per CDR3 protein. The profile shows 630,000 or so distinct CDR3 sequences, about 30% of them singletons. The sequencing sample was made of blood. Receptors were obtained from a woman aged 80 or older in good health.

Only a few counts were recorded for this clonotype. This chain joins TRBV7-2 and TRBJ2-5; 11 bases align to TRBD2. CDR3 length: 14 amino acids. V trimming: 4 bases; J trimming: 4 bases; junction bases outside the gene matches: 2. Germline lookup yields CDR1 SGHTA and CDR2 FQGNSA. The DNA of the CDR3 is TGTGCCAGCAGCTCTAGCGGGGGGACAGAGACCCAGTACTTC. It specifies CASSSSGGTETQYF.

Turning to this clonotype: A read error may be the cause here, since a much bigger clone is one base away. The V call is TRBV12-3 or TRBV12-4, the J call TRBJ2-4; 12 bases line up with TRBD2. The better agreement between TRBJ2-7 and the DNA end casts doubt on the J call. The CDR3 loop spans 15 amino acids. The CDR3 DNA sequence: TGTGCCAGCAGCAGATCGACTAGCGGGGGCTCCGAGCAGTACTTC. Residues: CASSRSTSGGSEQYF.

V and J are TRBV7-8 and TRBJ2-5; TRBD2 matches at 12 bases. With 2 bases clipped from V and 1 base from J, the junction kept 5 bases outside the gene matches. CDR3 length: 17 amino acids. The germline gives CDR1 SGHVS, CDR2 FQNEAQ. This CDR3 reads CASSLPGLAGPQETQYF. CDR3 bases: TGTGCCAGCAGCTTACCTGGACTAGCGGGGCCCCAAGAGACCCAGTACTTC.

This clonotype has just a few counts. The chain recombines TRBV6-2 or TRBV6-3 with TRBJ1-6, with no clear D. Germline CDR1 and CDR2: MNHEY and SVGEGT. The ends were cut back, 7 bases at V and 7 bases at J, with 14 bases in the middle. The CDR3 totals 14 residues. CDR3 residues: CASTYSSRNSPLHF. The CDR3 DNA reads as TGTGCCAGCACCTACTCGAGTCGAAATTCACCCCTCCACTTT.

This clonotype was detected many times. CDR3 nucleotide sequence: TGTGCCAGCAGCCAAGTGGCGGCAAGCGAGCAGTACTTC. This gives the protein CASSQVAASEQYF. The chain couples TRBV3-1 to TRBJ2-7; no firm D call. The V end lost 1 base, the J end lost 6 bases, and 10 bases lay between the germline ends. The CDR3 runs to 13 residues. CDR1 is LGHDT and CDR2 is YNNKEL in the germline V gene (reference sequence).

Concerning this clonotype: This may be a read error, as it is one base from a much larger clone. The chain joins TRBV6-1 to TRBJ2-5; possibly TRBD1 for D (6 bases). The germline V and J ends were trimmed by 8 bases and 11 bases, with 21 bases remaining between them. Germline V CDR1 and CDR2: MNHNS, SASEGT. This CDR3 region has 13 residues. The CDR3: CASLKQGVGKQYF. In nucleotides, the CDR3 is TGTGCCAGCCTGAAACAGGGCGTCGGCAAGCAGTACTTC.

V is TRBV5-6 and J is TRBJ1-2; TRBD1 matches at 9 bases. Per the germline V gene, CDR1 is SGHDT and CDR2 is YYEEEE. The CDR3 sequence is 16 residues long. V was clipped by 4 bases and J by 7 bases; unmatched bases: 14. CDR3 amino acids: CASSAGLRDRGSGYTF. Written as DNA, the CDR3 is TGTGCCAGCAGCGCGGGACTACGTGACAGGGGGTCTGGCTACACCTTC. Full variable domain (rest looked up from reference TRBV5-6 and TRBJ1-2): DAGVTQSPTHLIKTRGQQVTLRCSPKSGHDTVSWYQQALGQGPQFIFQYYEEEERQRGNFPDRFSGHQFPNYSSELNVNALLLGDSALYLCASSAGLRDRGSGYTFGSGTRLTVV.

In the case of this clonotype: A read error may explain this, as a much larger clone is one base away. This chain connects TRBV20-1 to TRBJ1-4, with 9 nucleotides matching TRBD1. Germline V lookup: CDR1 DFQATT, CDR2 SNEGSKA (reference sequence). The CDR3 is 16 residues long. The CDR3 region is CSAKQGALGTNGKLFF. Written as DNA, the CDR3 is TGCAGTGCTAAACAGGGGGCTCTGGGAACTAATGGAAAACTGTTTTTT.

In regard to this clonotype: This clone may be a read error of a much larger clone one base away. The rearrangement joins TRBV3-1 to TRBJ1-6; D might be TRBD1 (5 bases). The CDR3 sequence is 15 residues long. The V gene's germline CDR1 is LGHDT and CDR2 YNNKEL (reference sequence). CDR3 in amino acids: CVSRKGDGYNSPLHF. DNA of the CDR3: TGTGTCAGCAGGAAAGGGGACGGCTATAATTCACCCCTCCACTTT.

In the case of this clonotype: A much larger clonotype is one base distant, so this may be a read error. The V call is TRBV7-2, the J call TRBJ2-2, with D tentatively TRBD2 (5 bases). This CDR3 has 14 residues. Germline lookup yields CDR1 SGHTA and CDR2 FQGNSA. The CDR3: CASTLRGDNGERFF. As DNA, the CDR3 is TGTGCCAGCACCTTACGCGGTGACAACGGGGAGCGGTTTTTT.

Turning to this clonotype: A much larger clone differs from this one at a single base, so this may be a read error. The chain recombines TRBV20-1 with TRBJ2-5, with 10 bases that match TRBD1. Germline V lookup: CDR1 DFQATT, CDR2 SNEGSKA (reference sequence). Trimming took 3 bases from V and 11 from J; bases not matched to a gene: 15. The CDR3 is made up of 15 amino acids. CDR3 amino acids: CSARAPGQGFVEQYF. The CDR3, as DNA: TGCAGTGCTAGGGCCCCGGGACAGGGGTTCGTTGAGCAGTACTTC.

The rearrangement uses TRBV27 and TRBJ2-2, with D perhaps TRBD1 (5 bases). Germline CDR1 reads MNHEY; CDR2 reads SMNVEV (reference sequence). Trimming shortened V by 4 bases and J by 6 bases, and 18 bases separated the two germline ends. The CDR3 has 16 amino acids. The CDR3: CASSSTGRVTAGELFF. CDR3 DNA sequence: TGTGCCAGCAGTTCCACGGGCAGGGTGACCGCCGGGGAGCTGTTTTTT.

This clonotype was found a few times. The CDR3 reads CASSRDSRKETQYF. As DNA, the CDR3 is TGTGCCAGCAGCCGGGACAGTAGAAAAGAGACCCAGTACTTC. This chain links TRBV6-6 with TRBJ2-5; 7 bases agree with TRBD1. The CDR3 sequence is 14 residues long. In germline, CDR1 is MNHNY, CDR2 SVGAGI (reference sequence). Trimming took 6 bases from V and 3 from J; bases not matched to a gene: 7.

This clonotype turned up a few times. The chain couples TRBV2 to TRBJ2-6, with D hard to call. Germline V gives CDR1 SNHLY, CDR2 FYNNEI. The CDR3 consists of 16 residues. The V end was cut by 5 bases, the J end by 0 bases, with 11 bases between. The CDR3 DNA reads as TGTGCCAGCAGTCTCGGAGTAGTCTCTGGGGCCAACGTCCTGACTTTC. This gives the protein CASSLGVVSGANVLTF.

The V gene is TRBV30, the J gene TRBJ1-1; D may be TRBD1 (5 bases). This CDR3 comprises 15 residues. Germline CDR1 reads GTSNPN; CDR2 reads SVGIG (reference sequence). Deletions cut 0 bases from V and 5 bases from J, with 16 bases between. The CDR3 sequence is CAWSVLGGVRTEAFF. The DNA of the CDR3 is TGTGCCTGGAGTGTACTAGGAGGGGTTCGGACTGAAGCTTTCTTT.

The chain recombines TRBV20-1 with TRBJ1-1; D gene unclear. The V gene lost 0 bases and the J gene lost 5 bases, with 10 bases spanning the gap. The germline gives CDR1 DFQATT, CDR2 SNEGSKA (reference sequence). The CDR3 has 13 residues. CDR3 in DNA: TGCAGTGCTAGAGATCAGAAGTTAACTGAAGCTTTCTTT. Translation: CSARDQKLTEAFF.

The chain uses TRBV5-5 and TRBJ2-5, with 11 bases identical to TRBD2. Gene TRBJ2-7 matches the end of the DNA better, so the J call may be wrong. The germline gives CDR1 SGHKS, CDR2 YYEKEE (reference sequence). The CDR3 is 15 amino acids. CDR3 nucleotides: TGTGCCAGCAGCTTGGGTATAGCGGGAGGGATCGAGCAGTACTTC. Protein: CASSLGIAGGIEQYF.

Many counts were recorded for this clonotype. V usage is TRBV29-1 and J usage is TRBJ2-1; possibly TRBD1 or TRBD2 for D (7 bases each). V was clipped by 6 bases and J by 10 bases, with 16 bases between them. This CDR3 is built from 12 residues. In germline, CDR1 is SQVTM, CDR2 ANQGSEA. CDR3 region: CSVHAGGAEQFF. The CDR3 DNA is TGCAGCGTCCACGCAGGGGGGGCCGAGCAGTTCTTC.

Many counts were recorded for this clonotype. The V and J genes are TRBV7-3 and TRBJ2-1; 9 bases are shared with TRBD2. The CDR3 length is 15 residues. V lost 4 bases and J lost 7; bases outside the gene matches: 8. Looked up from germline, CDR1 is SGHTA and CDR2 is FQGTGA. CDR3 protein: CASSSTSGSGNEQFF. The CDR3 DNA follows: TGTGCCAGCAGCTCCACTAGCGGGTCGGGGAATGAGCAGTTCTTC.